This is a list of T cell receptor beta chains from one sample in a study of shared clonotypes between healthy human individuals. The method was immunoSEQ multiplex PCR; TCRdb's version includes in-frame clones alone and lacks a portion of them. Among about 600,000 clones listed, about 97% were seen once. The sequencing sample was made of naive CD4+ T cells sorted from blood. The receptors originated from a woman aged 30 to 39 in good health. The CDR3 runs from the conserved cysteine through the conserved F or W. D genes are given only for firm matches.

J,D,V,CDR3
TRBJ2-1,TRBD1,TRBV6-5,CASSYQGAPHNEQFF
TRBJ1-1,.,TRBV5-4,CASSLGHQMGTEAFF
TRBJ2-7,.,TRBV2,CASNRRGSYEQYF
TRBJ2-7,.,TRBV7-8,CASSLDRAYEQYF
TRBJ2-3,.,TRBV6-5,CASGLRGTGTDTQYF
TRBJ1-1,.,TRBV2,CASGQLNTEAFF
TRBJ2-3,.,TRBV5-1,CASSLGQSTDTQYF
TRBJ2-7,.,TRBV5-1,CASSLAGIGSYEQYF
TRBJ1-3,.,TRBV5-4,CASSQRGFSGNTIYF
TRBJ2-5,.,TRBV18,CASSPPFVQETQYF
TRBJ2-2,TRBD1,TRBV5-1,CASSFGTENTGELFF
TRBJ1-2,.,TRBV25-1,CASSESRVSLHYGYTF
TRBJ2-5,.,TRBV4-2,CASSQETGLPQETQYF
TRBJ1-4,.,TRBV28,CASRGPWGEKLFF
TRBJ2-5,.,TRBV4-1,CASSQVIVETQYF
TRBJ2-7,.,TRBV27,CASSSSPGYEQYF
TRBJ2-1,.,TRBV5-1,CASSLGSNEQFF
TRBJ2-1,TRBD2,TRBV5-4,CASNAGTSGYNEQFF
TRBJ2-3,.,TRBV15,CATSPRTEKRDTQYF
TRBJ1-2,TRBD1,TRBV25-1,CASSGGQGQVFGYGYTF
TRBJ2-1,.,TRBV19,CASREGSEQFF
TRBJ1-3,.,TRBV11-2,CASSLGGTLSGNTIYF
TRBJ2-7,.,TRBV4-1,CASSPAASLEWSYEQYF
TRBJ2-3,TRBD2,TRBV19,CASSTQRETDTQYF
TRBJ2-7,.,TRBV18,CASSQGTVSYEQYF
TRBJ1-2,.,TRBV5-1,CASSPRGRGGRGYTF
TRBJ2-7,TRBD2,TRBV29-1,CSALAGVNEQYF
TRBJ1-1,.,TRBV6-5,CASSLDSPNTEAFF
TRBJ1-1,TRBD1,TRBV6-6,CASSSRQGRTEAFF